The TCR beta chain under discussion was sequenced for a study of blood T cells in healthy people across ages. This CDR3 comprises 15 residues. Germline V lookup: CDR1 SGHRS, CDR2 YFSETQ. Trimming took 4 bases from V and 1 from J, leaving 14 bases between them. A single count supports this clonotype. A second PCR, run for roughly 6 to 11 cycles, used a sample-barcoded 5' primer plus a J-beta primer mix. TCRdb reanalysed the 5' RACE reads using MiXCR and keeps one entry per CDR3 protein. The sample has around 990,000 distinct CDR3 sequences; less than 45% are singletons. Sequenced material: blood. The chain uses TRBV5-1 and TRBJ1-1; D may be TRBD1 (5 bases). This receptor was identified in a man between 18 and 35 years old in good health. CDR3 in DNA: TGCGCCAGCAGCGTGCCGGGACCGCAGAACACTGAAGCTTTCTTT. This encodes CASSVPGPQNTEAFF. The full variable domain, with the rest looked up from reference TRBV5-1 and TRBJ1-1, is KAGVTQTPRYLIKTRGQQVTLSCSPISGHRSVSWYQQTPGQGLQFLFEYFSETQRNKGNFPGRFSGRQFSNSRSEMNVSTLELGDSALYLCASSVPGPQNTEAFFGQGTRLTVV.